This T cell receptor (beta chain) was found in a study of early T cells in non-severe SARS-CoV-2 infection. Looking at the study overall: Sequencing input comprised bulk RNA from unsorted whole blood; chain pairing was not available. The study's findings and limits: VDJdb matching skewed toward anti-spike CD8 responses, missing private and CD4 specificities.

Individual cDNA molecules each received unique molecular identifiers attached to them. TCRdb passed the 5' RACE reads through MiXCR, listing each CDR3 protein once. The sample contains about 46,000 distinct CDR3 sequences, about 5.3% of which appear only once. The CDR3 extends over 14 amino acids. Germline values: CDR1 ENHRY, CDR2 SYGVKD. Trimming removed 4 bases from V and 2 bases from J, with 10 bases in between. This clonotype was counted many times. What it recognizes is unknown. This TCR was sampled from an adult who was a healthcare worker with PCR-confirmed SARS-CoV-2 infection or an uninfected control (not recorded which). This chain links TRBV10-3 with TRBJ2-3, with D possibly matching TRBD1 (6 bases). Specimen: whole blood, collected at baseline. The CDR3 nucleotides read TGTGCCATCAGTGCAAACAGGGTCACAGATACGCAGTATTTT. It specifies CAISANRVTDTQYF.